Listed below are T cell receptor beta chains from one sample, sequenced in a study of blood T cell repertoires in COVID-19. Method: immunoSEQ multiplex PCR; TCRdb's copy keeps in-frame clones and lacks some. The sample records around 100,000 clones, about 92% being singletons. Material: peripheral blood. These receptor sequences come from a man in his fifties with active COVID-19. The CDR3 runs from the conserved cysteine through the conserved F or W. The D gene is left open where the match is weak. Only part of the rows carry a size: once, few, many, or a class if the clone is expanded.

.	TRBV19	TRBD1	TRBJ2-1	TGTGCCAGTAGGCCCGGACAGGCCAATGAGCAGTTCTTC	CASRPGQANEQFF
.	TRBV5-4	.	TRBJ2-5	TGTGCCAGCAGCTCCAGGACTACCCAGGGGACCCAGTACTTC	CASSSRTTQGTQYF
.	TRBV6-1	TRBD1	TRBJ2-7	TGTGCCAGCAGTGAATCGGTCCGGACAGGAGTATACGAGCAGTACTTC	CASSESVRTGVYEQYF
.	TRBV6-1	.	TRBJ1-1	TGTGCCAGCACCTTTAACACTGAAGCTTTCTTT	CASTFNTEAFF
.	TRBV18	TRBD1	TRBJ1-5	TGTGCCAGCTCACCGCGACAGGGGGAAGAGCCCCAGCATTTT	CASSPRQGEEPQHF
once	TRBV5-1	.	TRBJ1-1	TGCGCCAGCAGCTTGCAGGCTAACACTGAAGCTTTCTTT	CASSLQANTEAFF
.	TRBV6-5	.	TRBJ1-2	TGTGCCAGCAGTCCGTTCGGTACTGGGAGCGGCTACACCTTC	CASSPFGTGSGYTF
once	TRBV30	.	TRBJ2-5	TGTGCCTGGAGTTCCGGGTACCAAGAGACCCAGTACTTC	CAWSSGYQETQYF
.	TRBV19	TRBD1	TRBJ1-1	TGTGCCAGTAGTCAGGACAGGGGCACTGAAGCTTTCTTT	CASSQDRGTEAFF
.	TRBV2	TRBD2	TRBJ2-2	TGTGCCAGCAAAAAAGGATCGGGGGGTGTGGACGCCGGGGAGCTGTTTTTT	CASKKGSGGVDAGELFF
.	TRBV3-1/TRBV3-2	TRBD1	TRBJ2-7	TGTGCCAGCAGCCAAGTTACGGGACAGAAACCCTACGAGCAGTACTTC	CASSQVTGQKPYEQYF
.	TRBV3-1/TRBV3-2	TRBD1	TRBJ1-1	TGTGCCAGCAGCCCGAGGACAGGGTTTTATACTGAAGCTTTCTTT	CASSPRTGFYTEAFF
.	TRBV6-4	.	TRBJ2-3	TGTGCCAGCAGTGACTCTCGGGGGGCAACAGATACGCAGTATTTT	CASSDSRGATDTQYF
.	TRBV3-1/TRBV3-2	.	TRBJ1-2	TGTGCCAGCAGCCAAGGGGACATAATAAACTATGGCTACACCTTC	CASSQGDIINYGYTF
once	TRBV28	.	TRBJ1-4	TGTGCCAGCAGTAGTGGCCTTCTGGCAACTAATGAAAAACTGTTTTTT	CASSSGLLATNEKLFF
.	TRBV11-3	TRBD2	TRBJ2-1	TGTGCCAGCAGCGCCTGGGGGACTAGCGACTTAAATGAGCAGTTCTTC	CASSAWGTSDLNEQFF
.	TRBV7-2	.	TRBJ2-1	TGTGCCAGCAGCCCTCAGAGGGTACGGCCTTCCTACAATGAGCAGTTCTTC	CASSPQRVRPSYNEQFF
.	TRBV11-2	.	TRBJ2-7	TGTGCCAGCAGCTTAGATAGCGGTGGTTGGGAGCGGATGGCTTTCTACGAGCAGTACTTC	CASSLDSGGWERMAFYEQYF
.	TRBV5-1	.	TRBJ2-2	TGCGCCAGCAGCTTGGGACAGTTGGCCGGGGAGCTGTTTTTT	CASSLGQLAGELFF
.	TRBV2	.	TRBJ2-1	TGTGCCAGCAACGGTGAGCAGTTCTTC	CASNGEQFF
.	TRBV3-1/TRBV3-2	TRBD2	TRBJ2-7	TGTGCCAGCAGCCCCCGAACTAGCGGAGGGGAGCAGTACTTC	CASSPRTSGGEQYF
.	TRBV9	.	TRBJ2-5	TGTGCCAGCAGCGTCCGATCACTTGATGAGACCCAGTACTTC	CASSVRSLDETQYF
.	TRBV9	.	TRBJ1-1	TGTGCCAGCAGCGTAGTGGTGGGCCCCGTTGAAGCTTTCTTT	CASSVVVGPVEAFF
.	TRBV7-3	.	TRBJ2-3	TGTGCCAGCAGCTTACTAAGGGGAGGGGGAGATACGCAGTATTTT	CASSLLRGGGDTQYF
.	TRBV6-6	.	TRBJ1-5	TGTGCCAGCAGTACCCCCTCTAGGGGTAGCAATCAGCCCCAGCATTTT	CASSTPSRGSNQPQHF
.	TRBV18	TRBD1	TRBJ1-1	TGTGCCAGCTCACCACCCAACAGGGGGCGTACTGAAGCTTTCTTT	CASSPPNRGRTEAFF
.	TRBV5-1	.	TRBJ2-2	TGCGCCAGCAGCTTGTATAACACCGGGGAGCTGTTTTTT	CASSLYNTGELFF
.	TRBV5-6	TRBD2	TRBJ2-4	TGTGCCAGCAGCTCCGATCCTAGCGGGAGCTTTACCAAAAACATTCAGTACTTC	CASSSDPSGSFTKNIQYF
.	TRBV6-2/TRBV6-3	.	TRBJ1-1	TGTGCCAGCAGTTCCCAGGGCCAGAACACTGAAGCTTTCTTT	CASSSQGQNTEAFF
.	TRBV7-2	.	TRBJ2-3	TGTGCCAGCAGCTTCCTGGCTCTAGAACTAGATACGCAGTATTTT	CASSFLALELDTQYF
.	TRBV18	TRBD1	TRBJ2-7	TGTGCCAGCTCTGGGACAGGGGTCGCCTACGAGCAGTACTTC	CASSGTGVAYEQYF
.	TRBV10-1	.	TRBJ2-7	TGCGCCAGCAGTGAGTCTGCAGGGGCTAGCGGCTACGAGCAGTACTTC	CASSESAGASGYEQYF
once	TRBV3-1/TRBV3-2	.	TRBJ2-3	TGTGCCAGCAGCCAAGAACTCCGATCGCAGTATTTT	CASSQELRSQYF
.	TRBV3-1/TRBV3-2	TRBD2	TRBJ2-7	TGTGCCAGCAGCCCGAGCCTAGCGGGGGTCTACGAGCAGTACTTC	CASSPSLAGVYEQYF
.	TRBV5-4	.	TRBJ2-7	TGTGCCAGCAGCTTGGGGGGGGAGAGCTCCTACGAGCAGTACTTC	CASSLGGESSYEQYF
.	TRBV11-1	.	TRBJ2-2	TGTGCCAGCAGCTTATTTCGGAACACCGGGGAGCTGTTTTTT	CASSLFRNTGELFF
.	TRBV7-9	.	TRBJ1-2	TGTGCCAGCAGCTTAGATAGTTATACTAACTATGGCTACACCTTC	CASSLDSYTNYGYTF
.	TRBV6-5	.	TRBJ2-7	TGTGCCAGCAGCCGTGCGGGGGCGCAGAACGAGCAGTACTTC	CASSRAGAQNEQYF
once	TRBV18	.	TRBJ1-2	TGTGCCAGCTCAGCTACAGGCTATGGCTACACCTTC	CASSATGYGYTF
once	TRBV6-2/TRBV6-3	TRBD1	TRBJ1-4	TGTGCCAGCAGTTACACCGGACAGGGGTACGAAAAACTGTTTTTT	CASSYTGQGYEKLFF
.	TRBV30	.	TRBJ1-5	TGTGCCTGGAGTCGCTCCTATAGCAATCAGCCCCAGCATTTT	CAWSRSYSNQPQHF
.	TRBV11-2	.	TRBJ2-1	TGTGCCAGCAGCTTCGAAAGGACTGGCTACAATGAGCAGTTCTTC	CASSFERTGYNEQFF
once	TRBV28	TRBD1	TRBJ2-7	TGTGCCAGCAAGACAGGGACAGCCACCTACGAGCAGTACTTC	CASKTGTATYEQYF